This T cell receptor beta chain comes out of a study of OX40 agonist ivuxolimab in advanced cancers. TCRdb's copy holds only in-frame clones and misses some; the assay was immunoSEQ multiplex PCR. The sample contains nearly 25,000 clones, 79% of which appear only once. This CDR3 comprises 15 residues. This chain links TRBV12-2 with TRBJ2-7. TRBV12-2 is assigned pseudogene status. Specimen: CD4+ or CD8+ T cells sorted from blood, collected in a trial of the OX40 agonist ivuxolimab. This TCR derives from an adult with an advanced solid tumor such as melanoma, head and neck, liver or kidney cancer. CDR3 DNA sequence: TGTGCAAGCCAGGGTGAGGTTTCGGAGGCGGACGAGCAGTACTTC. It yields the protein CASQGEVSEADEQYF.